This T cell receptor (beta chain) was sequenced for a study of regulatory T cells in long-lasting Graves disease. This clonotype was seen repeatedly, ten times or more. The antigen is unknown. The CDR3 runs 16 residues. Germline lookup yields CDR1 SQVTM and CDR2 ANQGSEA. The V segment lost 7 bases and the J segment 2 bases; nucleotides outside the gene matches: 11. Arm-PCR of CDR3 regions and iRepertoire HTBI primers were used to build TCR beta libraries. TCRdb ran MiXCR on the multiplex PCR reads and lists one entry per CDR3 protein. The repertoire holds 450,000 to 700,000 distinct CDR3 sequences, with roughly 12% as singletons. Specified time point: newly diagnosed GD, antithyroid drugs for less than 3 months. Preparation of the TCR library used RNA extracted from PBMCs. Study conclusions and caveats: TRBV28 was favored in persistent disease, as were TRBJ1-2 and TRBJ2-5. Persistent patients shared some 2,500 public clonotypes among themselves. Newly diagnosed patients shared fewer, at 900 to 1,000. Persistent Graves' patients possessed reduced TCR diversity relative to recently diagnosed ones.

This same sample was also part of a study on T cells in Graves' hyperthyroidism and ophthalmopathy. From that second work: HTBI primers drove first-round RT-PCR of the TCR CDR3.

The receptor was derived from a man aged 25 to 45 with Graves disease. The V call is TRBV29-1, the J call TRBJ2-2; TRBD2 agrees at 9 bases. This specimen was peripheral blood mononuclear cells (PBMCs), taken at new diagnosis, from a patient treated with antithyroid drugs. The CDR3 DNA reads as TGCAGCGCCAAGGGCGGGAGGGCCCTAAACACCGGGGAGCTGTTTTTT. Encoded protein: CSAKGGRALNTGELFF.